The clone carrying this TCR beta chain was detected only a few times. The target antigen is unknown. The data were taken from a study of CD8 T cells in ankylosing spondylitis. Notes on the study in general: Relatively scarce in peripheral blood, disease-linked clones were CD8+. Earlier literature documents some of the motif variants in reactive arthritis synovial fluid and blood. Disease-linked clones were reportedly significantly enriched in matched ankylosing spondylitis synovial fluid.

The germline V gene has CDR1 KGHSH and CDR2 LQKENI. CDR3 length: 14 residues. V was clipped by 6 bases and J by 14 bases, with 23 bases between them. TCRdb passed the 5' RACE reads through MiXCR, listing each CDR3 protein once. The repertoire holds under 200,000 distinct CDR3 sequences, with approximately 12% as singletons. The chain has TRBV18 and TRBJ2-1; possible D gene TRBD2, 5 bases. Sample: blood, either unsorted or a sorted T cell fraction (not recorded which). This TCR was recovered from a female donor with ankylosing spondylitis or in good health (not recorded which). In DNA form, the CDR3 reads TGTGCCAGCTCTCAGCAAAAAAAAGCGGTGACGGAGTTCTTC. Encoded protein: CASSQQKKAVTEFF.